This entry is about one T cell receptor (beta chain). TCRdb recomputed calls from the RACE reads with MiXCR, one row per CDR3 protein. Among 150,000 to 200,000 distinct CDR3 sequences, around 20% were seen once, and the ten largest hold 6.7%. Documented time point: patch test 1, 2 weeks after DPC sensitization. Treatment given: therapeutic diphenylcyclopropenone sensitization with weekly scalp DPC. The data were obtained in a study of human T cells and chemical hapten exposure. Turning to the study itself: Mostly female patients had alopecia areata, totalis or universalis.

V was pared by 2 bases and J by 5 bases, with 9 bases of the junction left unmatched. The CDR3 is 16 residues long. Sample: whole blood, taken in connection with sensitization to the hapten diphenylcyclopropenone (DPC). This sequence was found in a woman between 50 and 59 years old with alopecia areata. Some clones in this sample may be carry-over from other donors' samples. The rearrangement links TRBV12-3 or TRBV12-4 to TRBJ2-1; 7 bases are shared with TRBD2. The CDR3 DNA reads as TGTGCCAGCAGTTTATTCGGCGGGAGAGATCACAATGAGCAGTTCTTC. The encoded protein is CASSLFGGRDHNEQFF.